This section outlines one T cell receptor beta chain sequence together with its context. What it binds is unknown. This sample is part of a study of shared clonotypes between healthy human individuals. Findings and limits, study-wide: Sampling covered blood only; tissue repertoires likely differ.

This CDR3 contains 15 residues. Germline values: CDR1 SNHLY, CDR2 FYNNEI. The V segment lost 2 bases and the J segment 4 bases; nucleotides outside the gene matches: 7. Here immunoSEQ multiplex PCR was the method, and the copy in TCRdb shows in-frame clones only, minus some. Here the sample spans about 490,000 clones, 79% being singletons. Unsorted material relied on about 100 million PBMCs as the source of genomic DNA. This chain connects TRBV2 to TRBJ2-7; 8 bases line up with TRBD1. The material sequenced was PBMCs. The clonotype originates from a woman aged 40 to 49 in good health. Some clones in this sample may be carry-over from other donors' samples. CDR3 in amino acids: CASSEKTGALYEQYF. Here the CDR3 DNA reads TGTGCCAGCAGTGAAAAGACAGGGGCCCTTTACGAGCAGTACTTC.